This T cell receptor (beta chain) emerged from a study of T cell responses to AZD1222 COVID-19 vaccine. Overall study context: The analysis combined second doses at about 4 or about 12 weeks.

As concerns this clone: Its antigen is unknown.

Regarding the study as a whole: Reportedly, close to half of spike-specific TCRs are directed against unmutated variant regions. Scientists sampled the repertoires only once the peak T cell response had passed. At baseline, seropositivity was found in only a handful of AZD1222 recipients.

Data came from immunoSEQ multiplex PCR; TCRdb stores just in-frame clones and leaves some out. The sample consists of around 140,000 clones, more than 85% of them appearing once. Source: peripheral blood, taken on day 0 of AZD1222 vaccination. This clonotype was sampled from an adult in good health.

CDR3 amino acids: CASSLKGGETQYF. CDR3 coding DNA: TGTGCCAGCAGCTTAAAGGGGGGAGAGACCCAGTACTTC. The genes are TRBV5-4 and TRBJ2-5; either TRBD1 or TRBD2 may fit D (6 bases each). Between the trimmed V and J ends, which lost 2 bases and 4 bases, there was a span of 9 bases. The germline gives CDR1 SGHNT, CDR2 YYREEE (reference sequence). This CDR3 is built from 13 residues.